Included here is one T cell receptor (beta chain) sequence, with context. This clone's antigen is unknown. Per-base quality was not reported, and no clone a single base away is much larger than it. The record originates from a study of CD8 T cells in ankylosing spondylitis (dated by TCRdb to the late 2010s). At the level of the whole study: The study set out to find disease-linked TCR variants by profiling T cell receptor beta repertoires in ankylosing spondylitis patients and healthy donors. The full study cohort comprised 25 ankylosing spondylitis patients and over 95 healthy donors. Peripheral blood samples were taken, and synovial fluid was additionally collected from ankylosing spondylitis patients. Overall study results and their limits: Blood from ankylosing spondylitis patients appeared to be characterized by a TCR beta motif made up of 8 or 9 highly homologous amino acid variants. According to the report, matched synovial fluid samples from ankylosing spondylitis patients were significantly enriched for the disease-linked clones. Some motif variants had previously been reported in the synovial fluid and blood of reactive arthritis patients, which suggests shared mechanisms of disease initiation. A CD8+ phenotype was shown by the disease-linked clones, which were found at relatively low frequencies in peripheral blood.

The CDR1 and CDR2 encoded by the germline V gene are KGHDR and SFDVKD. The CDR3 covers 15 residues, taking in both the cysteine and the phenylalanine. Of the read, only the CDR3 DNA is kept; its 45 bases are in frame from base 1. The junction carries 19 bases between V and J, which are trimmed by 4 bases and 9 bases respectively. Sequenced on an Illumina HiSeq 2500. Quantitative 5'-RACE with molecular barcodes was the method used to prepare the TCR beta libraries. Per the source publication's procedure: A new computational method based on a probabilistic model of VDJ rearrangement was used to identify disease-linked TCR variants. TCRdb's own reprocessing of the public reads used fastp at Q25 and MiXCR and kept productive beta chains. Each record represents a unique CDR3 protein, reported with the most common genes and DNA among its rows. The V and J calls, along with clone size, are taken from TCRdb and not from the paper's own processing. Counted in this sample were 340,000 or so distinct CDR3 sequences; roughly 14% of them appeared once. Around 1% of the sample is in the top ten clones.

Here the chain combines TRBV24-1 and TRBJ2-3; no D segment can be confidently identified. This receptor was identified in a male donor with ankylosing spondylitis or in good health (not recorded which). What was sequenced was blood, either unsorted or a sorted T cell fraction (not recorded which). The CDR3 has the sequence CATSESESATPTQYF. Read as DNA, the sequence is TGTGCCACCAGTGAGTCTGAGAGTGCGACCCCGACGCAGTATTTT.